This note documents a single TCR beta chain sequence. Germline CDR1 is SGHAT and CDR2 is FQNNGV. This CDR3 has 12 residues. V lost 5 bases, J lost 5 bases, and 10 bases lay in between. This record comes from a study of blood T cell repertoires in COVID-19. Study context: Specimens from acute and convalescent COVID-19 originated in the United States, Italy and Spain. Sources were T cells, B-cell-depleted T cells, or PBMCs; the material itself was cDNA or gDNA.

Authors' data handling: Reference gene primers were amplified, and this amplification served to estimate nucleated cell counts. Generated by immunoSEQ multiplex PCR, the TCRdb table keeps only in-frame clones and is missing some. The D gene and trimming were derived from the DNA, and the V and J assignments and clone size from that table. The repertoire holds 340,000 or so clones, with over 70% as singletons. This chain joins TRBV11-2 and TRBJ2-7; D remains ambiguous. This receptor was obtained from a man aged 30-40 years with active or convalescent COVID-19. The specimen was peripheral blood. Here the CDR3 reads CASSPRRNEQYF. The CDR3 DNA follows: TGTGCCAGCAGCCCTCGGCGGAACGAGCAGTACTTC.